This T cell receptor beta chain was obtained from a study of cytomegalovirus exposure and HLA in healthy donors. Study as a whole: For the roughly 400 genotyped donors, roughly 80% fell within the Caucasian-associated ancestry cluster. Overall study findings and caveats: While the bulk of TCR sequences proved rare, some public TCRs turned up in many donors. Some V segments, including TRBV6-2 and TRBV6-3, were excluded as indistinguishable. Reportedly, a later analysis found an Asian-associated ancestry cluster had fewer N-insertions than the roughly 700-donor mean.

This clone has just one count. What it binds is not known. A multiplex PCR was run with 60 Vbeta primers and 13 Jbeta primers. Measured with immunoSEQ multiplex PCR; TCRdb has only the in-frame clones, and not every one. The data hold fewer than 200,000 clones, with approximately 81% observed a single time. V dropped 1 base and J dropped 0 bases, with 10 bases sitting between them. The CDR3 contains 17 residues. Germline V gives CDR1 LGHNA, CDR2 YSLEER. Material for sequencing was PBMCs. The V gene is TRBV4-3, the J gene TRBJ2-6, with a weak D call TRBD1 (5 bases). This sequence was found in a man under 40 in good health and CMV-seropositive. The CDR3 sequence: CASSQGDSHSGANVLTF. The CDR3 nucleotides are TGCGCCAGCAGCCAAGGTGACAGCCACTCTGGGGCCAACGTCCTGACTTTC.